This is a list of T cell receptor beta chains from one sample in a study of T cell responses to AZD1222 COVID-19 vaccine. The assay was immunoSEQ multiplex PCR, and TCRdb's table has in-frame clones only and misses some. The sample holds around 160,000 clones, roughly 91% seen once. The specimen was peripheral blood, collected on day 0 of AZD1222 vaccination. Receptors were obtained from an adult in good health. Both conserved end residues are part of each CDR3. The D gene is left open where the match is weak.

>TRBV7-2|TRBJ2-1|-
CASSFPDSLVSYNEQFF
>TRBV6-1|TRBJ2-7|TRBD2
CASSEASGSSYEQYF
>TRBV15|TRBJ1-4|-
CATSRTAANEKLFF
>TRBV5-6|TRBJ1-2|-
CASSWASEGYTF
>TRBV5-3|TRBJ1-3|-
CARHGTGNTIYF
>TRBV5-1|TRBJ1-1|TRBD1
CASSLTGGHTEAFF
>TRBV5-1|TRBJ1-3|-
CASSLDGSSGNTIYF
>TRBV27|TRBJ1-2|TRBD1
CASSLVGQGAYYGYTF
>TRBV6-1|TRBJ2-3|TRBD2
CASSVAGGPKILTDTQYF
>TRBV10-2|TRBJ2-7|TRBD2
CASSGEGLAGGPSRHEQYF
>TRBV7-8|TRBJ1-3|-
CASSSSSGRGSSGNTIYF
>TRBV7-8|TRBJ1-2|TRBD1
CASSLVTGTAIYGYTF
>TRBV5-5|TRBJ1-6|-
CASTQDSPLHF
>TRBV9|TRBJ2-3|-
CASSVGASTDTQYF
>TRBV21-1|TRBJ1-5|-
CASSTYGQINQPQHF
>TRBV7-9|TRBJ2-2|-
CASIYRPGELFF
>TRBV5-1|TRBJ2-1|TRBD2
CASSSGLAGAEEQFF
>TRBV5-1|TRBJ2-3|-
CASAKRSVGGTDTQYF
>TRBV12-5|TRBJ1-1|-
CASGLVGGTEAFF
>TRBV5-6|TRBJ1-3|-
CASSFRVFSGNTIYF
>TRBV15|TRBJ2-1|TRBD2
CATSTPTSGSFEQFF
>TRBV5-1|TRBJ1-1|-
CASRSGLQGGNTEAFF
>TRBV19|TRBJ1-1|-
CASRGGSNTEAFF
>TRBV3-1/TRBV3-2|TRBJ2-3|-
CASSHWGTQYF
>TRBV5-1|TRBJ2-1|TRBD2
CASSKIAGGPNNEQFF
>TRBV10-3|TRBJ1-2|-
CAISDHDSALGYGYTF